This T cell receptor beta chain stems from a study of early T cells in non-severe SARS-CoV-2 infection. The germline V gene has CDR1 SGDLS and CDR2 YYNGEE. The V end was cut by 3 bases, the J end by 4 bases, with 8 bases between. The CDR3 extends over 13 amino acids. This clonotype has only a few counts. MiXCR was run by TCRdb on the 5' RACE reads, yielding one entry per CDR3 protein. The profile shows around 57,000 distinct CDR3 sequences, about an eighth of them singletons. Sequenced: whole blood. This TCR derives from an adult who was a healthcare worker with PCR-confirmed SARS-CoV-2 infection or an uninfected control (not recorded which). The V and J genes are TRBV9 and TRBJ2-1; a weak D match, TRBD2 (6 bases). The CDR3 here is CASSGGTYNEQFF. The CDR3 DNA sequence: TGTGCCAGCAGCGGCGGGACTTACAATGAGCAGTTCTTC.